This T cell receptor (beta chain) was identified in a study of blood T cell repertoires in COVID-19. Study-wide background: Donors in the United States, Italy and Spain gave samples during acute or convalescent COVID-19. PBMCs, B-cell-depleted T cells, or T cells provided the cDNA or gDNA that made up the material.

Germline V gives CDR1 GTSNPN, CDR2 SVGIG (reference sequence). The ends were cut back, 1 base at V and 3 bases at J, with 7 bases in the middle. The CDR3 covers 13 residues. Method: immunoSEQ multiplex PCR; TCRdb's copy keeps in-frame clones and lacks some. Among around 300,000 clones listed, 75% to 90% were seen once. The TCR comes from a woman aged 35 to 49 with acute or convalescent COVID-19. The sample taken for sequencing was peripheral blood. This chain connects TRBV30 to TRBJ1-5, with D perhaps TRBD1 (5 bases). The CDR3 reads CAWSAGNNQPQHF. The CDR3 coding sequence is TGTGCCTGGAGTGCAGGGAACAATCAGCCCCAGCATTTT.